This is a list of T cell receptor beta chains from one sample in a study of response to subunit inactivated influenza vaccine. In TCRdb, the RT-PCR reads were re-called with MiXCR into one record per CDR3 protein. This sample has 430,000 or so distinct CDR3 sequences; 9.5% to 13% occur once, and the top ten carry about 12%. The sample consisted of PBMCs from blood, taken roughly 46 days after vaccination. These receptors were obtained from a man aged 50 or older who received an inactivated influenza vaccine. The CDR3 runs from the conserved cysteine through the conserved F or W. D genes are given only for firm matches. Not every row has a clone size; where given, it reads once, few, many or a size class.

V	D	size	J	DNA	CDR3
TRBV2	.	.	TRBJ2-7	TGTGCCAGCAGTGAAGACAGGAACACCTACGAGCAGTACTTC	CASSEDRNTYEQYF
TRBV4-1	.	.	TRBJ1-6	TGCGCCAGCAGCCAAGATGGTGGTTCACCCCTCCACTTT	CASSQDGGSPLHF
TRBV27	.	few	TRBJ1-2	TGTGCCAGCAGTTTGAAACATGGAGATAACTATGGCTACACCTTC	CASSLKHGDNYGYTF
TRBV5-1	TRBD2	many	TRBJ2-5	TGCGCCAGCAGCTTTAGCGGGAGCCCAGAGACCCAGTACTTC	CASSFSGSPETQYF
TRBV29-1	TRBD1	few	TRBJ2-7	TGCAGCGTCCGGGACAGTGACTACGAGCAGTACTTC	CSVRDSDYEQYF
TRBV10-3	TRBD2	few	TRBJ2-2	TGTGCCATCAGTGTAGCGGGGGCCTCCACCGGGGAGCTGTTTTTT	CAISVAGASTGELFF
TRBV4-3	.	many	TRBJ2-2	TGCGCCAGCAGCCAACAGTACACCGGGGAGCTGTTTTTT	CASSQQYTGELFF
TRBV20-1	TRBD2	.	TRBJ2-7	TGCAGTGCTGCCGGGCTTTGGCGGGAGTCGCGGTCCGAGCAGTACTTC	CSAAGLWRESRSEQYF
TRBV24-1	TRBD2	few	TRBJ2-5	TGTGCCACCAGTGATCCCCAACGGGGGGGCTGGGAGACCCAGTACTTC	CATSDPQRGGWETQYF
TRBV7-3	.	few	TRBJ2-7	TGTGCCAGCAGCTTAACTAGGGATCGCGAGCAGTACTTC	CASSLTRDREQYF
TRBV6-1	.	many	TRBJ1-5	TGTGCCAGCAGGCGTTCGGGAGGTACGCTCCATCAGCCCCAGCATTTT	CASRRSGGTLHQPQHF
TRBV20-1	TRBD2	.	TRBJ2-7	TGCAGTGCTGAACGGTCTAGCGGAGTTTACGAGCAGTACTTC	CSAERSSGVYEQYF
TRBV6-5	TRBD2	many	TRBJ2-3	TGTGCCAGCAGCTACACGGGGGGGGGCACAGATACGCAGTATTTT	CASSYTGGGTDTQYF
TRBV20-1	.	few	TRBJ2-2	TGCAGTGCTAGCGGGGGCTTTGGCACCGGGGAGCTGTTTTTT	CSASGGFGTGELFF
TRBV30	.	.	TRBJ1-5	TGTGCCTGGAGAGCTGCCGGAAATAATCAACCCCAGCATTTT	CAWRAAGNNQPQHF
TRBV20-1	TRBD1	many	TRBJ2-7	TGCAGTGCTAGTAGGGACAGCTTCTACGAGCAGTACTTC	CSASRDSFYEQYF
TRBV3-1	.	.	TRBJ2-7	TGTGCCAGCAGCATACCGGGATCTTACGAGCAGTACTTC	CASSIPGSYEQYF
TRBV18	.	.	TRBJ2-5	TGTGCCAGCTCCCGGACAACCACGGCCGGGACCCAGTACTTC	CASSRTTTAGTQYF
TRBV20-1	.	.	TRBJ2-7	TGCAGTGCTAGAGCGAACATAGCGCAGCAGTACTTC	CSARANIAQQYF
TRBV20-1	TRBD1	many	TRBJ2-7	TGCAGTGCTAGAGATTTGCGGGGCAGGGACAGGCCATACTACGAGCAGTACTTC	CSARDLRGRDRPYYEQYF
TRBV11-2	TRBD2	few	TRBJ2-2	TGTGCCAGCAGCCAGGGACTAGCGGGAGGGCATCGTGGCGGGGAGCTGTTTTTT	CASSQGLAGGHRGGELFF
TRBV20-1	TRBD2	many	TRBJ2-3	TGCCGAGCGGGGGCGACAGATACGCAGTATTTT	CRAGATDTQYF
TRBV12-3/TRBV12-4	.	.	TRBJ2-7	TGTGCCAGCAGTACCAAAAATGGTCCCGAGCAGTACTTC	CASSTKNGPEQYF
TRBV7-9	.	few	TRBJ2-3	TGTGCCAGCAGCCCGGCCCCGGGGAAGACAGATACGCAGTATTTT	CASSPAPGKTDTQYF
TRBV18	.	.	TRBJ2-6	TGTGCCAGCTCACCAGGGTCGAACGCCCACCTGAGCTCTGGGGCCAACGTCCTGACTTTC	CASSPGSNAHLSSGANVLTF
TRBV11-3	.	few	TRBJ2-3	TGTGCCAGCAGCTTAGAGACTACCAATAGCACAGATACGCAGTATTTT	CASSLETTNSTDTQYF
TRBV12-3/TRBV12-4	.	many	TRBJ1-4	TGTGCCAGCGGTGGGCCGAATGAAAAACTGTTTTTT	CASGGPNEKLFF
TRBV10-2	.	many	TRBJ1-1	TGCGCCAGCAGTGAGTCGACAGTCGGAGGGGTCTCGGACACTGAAGCTTTCTTT	CASSESTVGGVSDTEAFF
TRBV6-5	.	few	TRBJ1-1	TGTGCCAGCAGTTATCTCGAAGCGGGACACGGCAATGGAGCTTTCTTT	CASSYLEAGHGNGAFF
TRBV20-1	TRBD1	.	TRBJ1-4	TGCAGTGCTAGCCAGGGCAGGGGGCGTGAAAAACTGTTTTTT	CSASQGRGREKLFF
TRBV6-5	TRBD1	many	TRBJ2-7	TGTGCCAGCAGTTCGACAGGGTACGAGCAGTACTTC	CASSSTGYEQYF
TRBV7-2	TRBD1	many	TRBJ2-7	TGTGCCAGCAGCTCTGGGACAGGTGACTACGAGCAGTACTTC	CASSSGTGDYEQYF
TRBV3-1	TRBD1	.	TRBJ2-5	TGTGCCAGCAGCCAAATGACAGGGTTAGAGACCCAGTACTTC	CASSQMTGLETQYF
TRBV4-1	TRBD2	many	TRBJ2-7	TGCGCCAGCAGCCAACGGGGACTAGCGATTAACGAGCAGTACTTC	CASSQRGLAINEQYF
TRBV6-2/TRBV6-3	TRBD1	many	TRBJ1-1	TGTGCCAGCAGTTTAACCGGGACAGGAAACACTGAAGCTTTCTTT	CASSLTGTGNTEAFF
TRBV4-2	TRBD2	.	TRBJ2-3	TGTGCCAGCAGCCAATATCTAGCGGGGGAGACGCAGTATTTT	CASSQYLAGETQYF
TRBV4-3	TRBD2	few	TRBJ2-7	TGCGCCAGCAGCCAAGTCTTGACTAGCGGTTCTCCCACCTACGAGCAGTACTTC	CASSQVLTSGSPTYEQYF
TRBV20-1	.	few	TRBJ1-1	TGCAGTGCTGCCACGGGGGGGCATCGCACTGAAGCTTTCTTT	CSAATGGHRTEAFF
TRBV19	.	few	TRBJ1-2	TGTGCCAGTAGTATGGAGGGGCGCAGGCCGACGAGTGGCTACACCTTC	CASSMEGRRPTSGYTF
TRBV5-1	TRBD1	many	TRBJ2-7	TGCGCCAGCAGCCGAGACAGGGGGACCTACGAGCAGTACTTC	CASSRDRGTYEQYF
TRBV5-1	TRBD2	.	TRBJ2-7	TGCGCCAGCAGTGAGCCTAGCGGGGAGCAGTACTTC	CASSEPSGEQYF
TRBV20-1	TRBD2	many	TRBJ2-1	TGCAGTGCCTCCAGCGGGAGCTATGAGCAGTTCTTC	CSASSGSYEQFF
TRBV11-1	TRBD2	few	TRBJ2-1	TGTGCCAGCAGCGGTCCCGGGACTAGCGGGGACTTCTCCTACAATGAGCAGTTCTTC	CASSGPGTSGDFSYNEQFF
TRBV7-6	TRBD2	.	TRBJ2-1	TGTGCCAGCAGCCTCAGACTAGCGGGGTCCTACAATGAGCAGTTCTTC	CASSLRLAGSYNEQFF